Presented here are 21 T cell receptor beta chains from one specimen sequenced in a study of T cells in tuberculosis. Repertoires were generated with immunoSEQ multiplex PCR, while TCRdb's copy carries only in-frame clones and drops some. The sample lists about 44,000 clones; around 96% were seen once. The sample consisted of PBMCs. These receptors were collected from a donor aged 5 to 30 with latent tuberculosis or without tuberculosis infection.

The V gene is TRBV11-3, the J gene TRBJ2-7; perhaps TRBD2 as D (6 bases). This CDR3 has 15 residues. V lost 0 bases and J lost 3, with 12 bases in between. The germline V gene encodes CDR1 SGHNT and CDR2 YENEEA. The CDR3 reads CASSLDGGSGYEQYF. In DNA form, the CDR3 reads TGTGCCAGCAGCTTAGATGGGGGGTCAGGCTACGAGCAGTACTTC.

The chain combines TRBV5-1 with TRBJ1-2; 7 positions match TRBD1. The J segment lost 3 bases and the V segment lost 0 bases, leaving 2 bases of the junction unmatched. The germline V gene has CDR1 SGHRS and CDR2 YFSETQ. The CDR3 is 14 residues long. CDR3 nucleotide sequence: TGCGCCAGCAGCTTGGGCACAGGGGACTATGGCTACACCTTC. Protein product: CASSLGTGDYGYTF.

V and J are TRBV29-1 and TRBJ2-1; maybe TRBD2 (6 bases). Germline V gene lookup returns CDR1 SQVTM and CDR2 ANQGSEA. The CDR3 loop spans 14 amino acids. The ends were cut back, 3 bases at V and 5 bases at J, with 14 bases in the middle. The CDR3 spells CSVERGRSHNEQFF. The CDR3 DNA follows: TGCAGCGTTGAGCGGGGACGGAGCCACAATGAGCAGTTCTTC.

The chain carries TRBV30 and TRBJ2-5; 12 positions match TRBD2. The length of the CDR3 is 16 residues. Trimming removed 0 bases from V and 5 bases from J; junction bases left unmatched: 7. Germline V gives CDR1 GTSNPN, CDR2 SVGIG (reference sequence). This CDR3 is CAWSVPGLAGTETQYF. The CDR3 DNA follows: TGTGCCTGGAGTGTACCTGGACTAGCGGGAACGGAGACCCAGTACTTC.

The rearrangement uses TRBV6-5 and TRBJ2-7, with 7 bases matching TRBD1. Germline values: CDR1 MNHEY, CDR2 SVGAGI. J gave up 1 base and V 6 bases, and 3 bases lay outside the gene matches. The CDR3 has 13 amino acids. CDR3 in DNA: TGTGCCAGCAGCACGGACAGGTCCTACGAGCAGTACTTC. It is translated as CASSTDRSYEQYF.

V and J are TRBV5-6 and TRBJ1-2; unclear D gene. The CDR3 length is 15 residues. The germline V and J ends were trimmed by 0 bases and 0 bases, with 9 bases remaining between them. Germline V CDR1 and CDR2: SGHDT, YYEEEE. The CDR3 sequence: CASSLERVANYGYTF. Written as DNA, the CDR3 is TGTGCCAGCAGCTTGGAGCGGGTAGCTAACTATGGCTACACCTTC.

The chain recombines TRBV19 with TRBJ1-5; D call uncertain. V was cut by 3 bases and J by 7 bases, with 13 bases left in between. Germline-derived CDR1 and CDR2 are LNHDA and SQIVND (reference sequence). CDR3 length: 14 amino acids. The CDR3 sequence is CASSISVVLQPQHF. The CDR3, as DNA: TGTGCCAGTAGTATTTCGGTAGTTTTGCAGCCCCAGCATTTT.

The V gene is TRBV4-2, the J gene TRBJ1-5, with 8 bases identical to TRBD1. The CDR3 loop spans 17 amino acids. V gave up 5 bases and J gave up 0 bases; unmatched junction bases: 9. The germline V gene encodes CDR1 LGHNA and CDR2 YNFKEQ. Written as DNA, the CDR3 is TGTGCCAGCAGCTTAGGACAGGGAACCGATAGCAATCAGCCCCAGCATTTT. Residues: CASSLGQGTDSNQPQHF.

The gene calls are TRBV6-1 and TRBJ2-1; D ambiguous. V lost 7 bases to trimming and J lost 3 bases, with 13 bases between them. Germline assignment: CDR1 MNHNS and CDR2 SASEGT. The CDR3 runs 14 residues. CDR3 sequence (DNA): TGTGCCAGCACTTCTAGAGCACTCTACAATGAGCAGTTCTTC. As protein: CASTSRALYNEQFF.

The V gene is TRBV2, the J gene TRBJ2-3; a weak D match, TRBD1 (5 bases). Germline CDR1 SNHLY, CDR2 FYNNEI. The CDR3 runs 14 residues. V dropped 9 bases and J dropped 2 bases, with 15 bases sitting between them. CDR3 sequence (DNA): TGTGCCAGTGTGGTTATGGGGCCCACAGATACGCAGTATTTT. Its protein is CASVVMGPTDTQYF.

This clone was recorded only once. The CDR3 spells CASSQGTSRETQYF. CDR3 DNA: TGTGCCAGCAGTCAGGGGACCAGTCGTGAGACCCAGTACTTC. The chain is built from TRBV6-1 and TRBJ2-5, with a tentative D call TRBD1 (6 bases). Germline lookup yields CDR1 MNHNS and CDR2 SASEGT. The CDR3 is made up of 14 amino acids. The V and J ends lost 5 bases and 5 bases respectively, with 15 bases between them.

V usage is TRBV5-1 and J usage is TRBJ2-1; 9 nucleotides line up with TRBD2. The CDR3 covers 14 residues. CDR1 SGHRS and CDR2 YFSETQ come from the germline V gene. The V and J ends lost 5 bases and 7 bases, in that order; junction bases with no gene match: 7. The CDR3 bases are TGCGCCAGCAGAGAGGGACTAGCATTGAATGAGCAGTTCTTC. Residues: CASREGLALNEQFF. Using reference TRBV5-1 and TRBJ2-1 for the parts outside the CDR3, the full variable domain is KAGVTQTPRYLIKTRGQQVTLSCSPISGHRSVSWYQQTPGQGLQFLFEYFSETQRNKGNFPGRFSGRQFSNSRSEMNVSTLELGDSALYLCASREGLALNEQFFGPGTRLTVL.

A single count supports this clone. This chain joins TRBV27 and TRBJ2-7; D is unclear. The V gene's germline CDR1 is MNHEY and CDR2 SMNVEV (reference sequence). Deletions cut 5 bases from V and 5 bases from J, with 19 bases between. This CDR3 has 15 amino acids. The CDR3 sequence: CASSPPDSLAHEQYF. The CDR3 DNA reads as TGTGCCAGCAGTCCCCCCGATAGCCTCGCCCACGAGCAGTACTTC.

This clone has just one count. The V and J genes are TRBV15 and TRBJ1-1; D uncertain. The germline V and J ends were trimmed by 0 bases and 10 bases, with 12 bases remaining between them. Per germline, CDR1 LNHNV and CDR2 YYDKDF (reference sequence). The CDR3 is 13 residues long. The CDR3 is CATSRDRWEPAFF. CDR3 DNA: TGTGCCACCAGCAGAGATAGGTGGGAGCCAGCTTTCTTT. The full variable domain, its missing parts supplied by reference TRBV15 and TRBJ1-1, is DAMVIQNPRYQVTQFGKPVTLSCSQTLNHNVMYWYQQKSSQAPKLLFHYYDKDFNNEADTPDNFQSRRPNTSFCFLDIRSPGLGDTAMYLCATSRDRWEPAFFGQGTRLTVV.

The chain carries TRBV7-2 and TRBJ2-7; D is undetermined. This CDR3 is built from 12 residues. V was trimmed by 2 bases and J by 4 bases, leaving 6 bases between them. Germline loops: CDR1 SGHTA, CDR2 FQGNSA. CDR3 sequence (DNA): TGTGCCAGCAGCTTACCCCGGTACGAGCAGTACTTC. It codes for CASSLPRYEQYF.

This clone was counted only a few times. The sample holds other DNA sequences that translate to the same CDR3. J is TRBJ1-5 and V is TRBV5-5, with TRBD1 as a possible D gene (5 bases). The CDR3 has 14 residues. The germline V and J ends were trimmed by 0 bases and 3 bases, with 7 bases remaining between them. The V gene's germline CDR1 is SGHKS and CDR2 YYEKEE (reference sequence). Here the CDR3 reads CASSLGQINQPQHF. The CDR3 DNA is TGTGCCAGCAGCTTGGGACAGATCAATCAGCCCCAGCATTTT.

V gene TRBV19 combines with J gene TRBJ1-5; 7 positions agree with TRBD1. Germline V lookup: CDR1 LNHDA, CDR2 SQIVND (reference sequence). V was clipped by 7 bases and J by 4 bases; unmatched bases: 10. This CDR3 spans 15 amino acids. CDR3 in amino acids: CASMGQAGGNQPQHF. The CDR3 DNA is TGTGCCAGTATGGGGCAAGCAGGGGGAAATCAGCCCCAGCATTTT.

The rearrangement links TRBV11-1 to TRBJ1-1, with no clear D. V was shortened by 4 bases and J by 1 base, with 7 bases between the two germline ends. Looked up from germline, CDR1 is SGHAT and CDR2 is FQDESV (reference sequence). The CDR3 has 13 amino acids. Here the CDR3 reads CASSSNQNTEAFF. The DNA of the CDR3 is TGTGCCAGCAGCTCTAACCAGAACACTGAAGCTTTCTTT.

This clone occurred once. The chain couples TRBV18 to TRBJ1-4, with a possible D match to TRBD1 (5 bases). The CDR3 length is 15 residues. The germline V gene encodes CDR1 KGHSH and CDR2 LQKENI. Trimming stripped 3 bases from V and 6 bases from J, with 14 bases between. For the CDR3, the DNA is TGTGCCAGCTCACCGGACGGGGGTCGGTATGAAAAACTGTTTTTT. Translated, it gives CASSPDGGRYEKLFF. Complete variable domain (other parts from reference TRBV18 and TRBJ1-4): NAGVMQNPRHLVRRRGQEARLRCSPMKGHSHVYWYRQLPEEGLKFMVYLQKENIIDESGMPKERFSAEFPKEGPSILRIQQVVRGDSAAYFCASSPDGGRYEKLFFGSGTQLSVL.

The V and J genes are TRBV4-1 and TRBJ2-2, with 11 nucleotides matching TRBD2. The germline V gene has CDR1 MGHRA and CDR2 YSYEKL. The CDR3 is 17 residues long. Trimming at V came to 0 bases and at J to 5 bases, leaving 5 bases not matched to a gene. The CDR3 region is CASSQDRLAGWTGELFF. The CDR3 nucleotides are TGCGCCAGCAGCCAAGACCGACTAGCGGGGTGGACCGGGGAGCTGTTTTTT.

For the CDR3, the DNA is TGTGCCAGCAGTTTATTTAGACTAAGAGAGAACAATGAGCAGTTCTTC. Translation gives CASSLFRLRENNEQFF. The chain recombines TRBV27 with TRBJ2-1, with a possible D match to TRBD2 (5 bases). CDR1 MNHEY and CDR2 SMNVEV come from the germline V gene (reference sequence). The ends were cut back, 1 base at V and 5 bases at J, with 15 bases in the middle. This CDR3 spans 16 amino acids.